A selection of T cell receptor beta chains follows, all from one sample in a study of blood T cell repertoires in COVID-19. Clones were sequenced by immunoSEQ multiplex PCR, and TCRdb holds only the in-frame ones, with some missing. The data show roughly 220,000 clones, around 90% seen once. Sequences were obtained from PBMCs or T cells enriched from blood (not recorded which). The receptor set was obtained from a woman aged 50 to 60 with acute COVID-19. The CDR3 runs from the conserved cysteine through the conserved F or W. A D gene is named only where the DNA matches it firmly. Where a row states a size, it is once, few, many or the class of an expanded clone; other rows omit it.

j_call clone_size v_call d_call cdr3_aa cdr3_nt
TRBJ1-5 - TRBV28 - CASMPGPRNQPQHF TGTGCCAGCATGCCGGGTCCGCGCAATCAGCCCCAGCATTTT
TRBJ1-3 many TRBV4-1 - CASSRPGRDPSGNTIYF TGCGCCAGCAGCCGCCCGGGCAGGGATCCGTCTGGAAACACCATATATTTT
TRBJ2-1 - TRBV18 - CASSPSIGSYNEQFF TGTGCCAGCTCACCCTCCATCGGCTCCTACAATGAGCAGTTCTTC
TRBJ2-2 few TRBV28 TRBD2 CASTLLAEAGELFF TGTGCCAGCACCTTACTAGCGGAGGCCGGGGAGCTGTTTTTT
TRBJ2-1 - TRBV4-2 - CASSHIGGSSNKEQFF TGTGCCAGCAGCCATATCGGAGGTTCGTCCAACAAAGAGCAGTTCTTC
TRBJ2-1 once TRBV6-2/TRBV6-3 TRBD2 CASSSLADYNEQFF TGTGCCAGCAGCTCACTAGCGGACTACAATGAGCAGTTCTTC
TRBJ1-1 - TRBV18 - CASSPYNEAEAFF TGTGCCAGCTCACCATATAACGAGGCTGAAGCTTTCTTT
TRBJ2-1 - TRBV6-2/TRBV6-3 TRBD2 CASSQAGAGEQFF TGTGCCAGCAGCCAAGCGGGAGCGGGTGAGCAGTTCTTC
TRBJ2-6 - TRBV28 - CASSLAAGSGANVLTF TGTGCCAGCAGTCTTGCGGCGGGCTCTGGGGCCAACGTCCTGACTTTC
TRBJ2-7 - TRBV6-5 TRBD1 CAIRSRGLYEQYF TGTGCCATAAGAAGTAGGGGGCTCTACGAGCAGTACTTC
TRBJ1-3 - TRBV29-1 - CSAEQSSGNTIYF TGCAGCGCGGAACAGAGCTCTGGAAACACCATATATTTT
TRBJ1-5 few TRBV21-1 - CASSKIGGVKDQPQHF TGTGCCAGCAGCAAAATTGGAGGGGTAAAGGATCAGCCCCAGCATTTT
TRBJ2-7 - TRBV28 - CASRMGRGNPNYEQYF TGTGCCAGCAGGATGGGTCGGGGGAATCCCAACTACGAGCAGTACTTC
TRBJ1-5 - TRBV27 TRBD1 CASSFMGTGSNQPQHF TGTGCCAGCAGTTTCATGGGGACAGGGAGCAATCAGCCCCAGCATTTT
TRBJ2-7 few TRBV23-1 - CASSQSFRVYEQYF TGCGCCAGCAGTCAATCGTTCAGGGTCTACGAGCAGTACTTC
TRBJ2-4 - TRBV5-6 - CASSSGIRDIQYF TGTGCCAGCAGCTCAGGGATAAGGGACATTCAGTACTTC
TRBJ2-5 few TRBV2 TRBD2 CASSDLAGGPQTQYF TGTGCCAGCAGTGATTTAGCGGGAGGGCCACAGACCCAGTACTTC
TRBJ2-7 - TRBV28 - CASSLVAAGHYEQYF TGTGCCAGCAGTTTAGTAGCAGCGGGACATTACGAGCAGTACTTC
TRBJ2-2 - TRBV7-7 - CASSLKLGRGAGELFF TGTGCTAGCAGCTTAAAGCTGGGCAGGGGAGCCGGGGAGCTGTTTTTT
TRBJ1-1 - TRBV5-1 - CASSLETARSGAFF TGCGCCAGCAGCTTGGAGACAGCGAGGTCTGGAGCTTTCTTT
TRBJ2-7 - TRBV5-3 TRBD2 CARSPATEGLAGGPCDF TGTGCCAGAAGCCCGGCGACCGAGGGACTAGCGGGAGGGCCGTGCGACTTC
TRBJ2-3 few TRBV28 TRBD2 CASSPRLSGTSSTDTQYF TGTGCCAGCAGTCCCCGCCTTTCCGGGACTAGCAGCACAGATACGCAGTATTTT
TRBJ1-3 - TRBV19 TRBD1 CASSIRRTRQGSSGNTIYF TGTGCCAGTAGTATCCGGAGAACGAGACAGGGGTCCTCTGGAAACACCATATATTTT
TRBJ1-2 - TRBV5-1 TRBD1 CASSGGTGTNYGYTF TGCGCCAGCAGCGGAGGGACAGGGACTAACTATGGCTACACCTTC